This TCR beta chain is from a study of vaccination effects on CD4 cells after COVID-19. Antigen-specific CD4+ T cells were expanded with viral peptide pools in the ViraFEST assay before sequencing. Researchers isolated CD4+ T cells once approximately ten days of culture had elapsed. Recipients of the vaccine had no prior SARS-CoV-2 infection and negative nucleocapsid antibodies. A density of over 1.5 million PBMC per well was used; these cells were cultured with approximately 9.1 IU/ml IL-2 and about 10 ug/ml peptides. Both day 3 and day 7 saw half the medium replaced with IL-2 medium. Assay used: immunoSEQ multiplex PCR; TCRdb lists only in-frame clones, some missing. The table lists around 25,000 clones, 72% of them singletons, with roughly a tenth in the top ten. V was clipped by 4 bases and J by 0 bases, with 7 bases between them. Germline CDR1 reads SNHLY; CDR2 reads FYNNEI. There are 14 residues in the CDR3.

General study results and limits: Healthy vaccinees had only 1 of 255 vaccine-induced clones cross-react with common cold coronaviruses.

About this clone: Its cognate antigen is unknown.

Sequencing was performed on CD4+ T cells from PBMCs cultured with SARS-CoV-2 spike peptides, taken before COVID-19 vaccination. The chain recombines TRBV2 with TRBJ1-3; unclear D gene. This TCR was recovered from a human donor who received a COVID-19 vaccine. CDR3 in DNA: TGTGCCAGCAGTGCTATTTTCTCTGGAAACACCATATATTTT. Its protein product is CASSAIFSGNTIYF.